Given below is one TCR beta chain in context. The entry originates in a study of blood T cell repertoires in COVID-19. At the level of the study: Collection of acute and convalescent COVID-19 samples took place in the United States, Italy and Spain. Sample material is recorded as cDNA or gDNA derived from T cells, B-cell-depleted T cells, or PBMCs.

Per the original methods: Amplifying reference gene primers gave estimates of nucleated cell counts. Here immunoSEQ multiplex PCR was the method, and the copy in TCRdb shows in-frame clones only, minus some. V and J calls and clone size are those listed in that table; D and trimming were worked out from the DNA. The sample shows fewer than 75,000 clones, 79% of them seen only once. V was cut by 2 bases and J by 6 bases, with 4 bases left in between. CDR3 size: 11 residues. Germline V gene sequence: CDR1 SNHLY, CDR2 FYNNEI. The specimen was peripheral blood. The rearrangement joins TRBV2 to TRBJ2-5; D is unclear. This receptor was taken from a man aged 60 to 69 with acute or convalescent COVID-19. The CDR3 sequence is CASSEQKTQYF. The CDR3, as DNA: TGTGCCAGCAGTGAACAGAAGACCCAGTACTTC.